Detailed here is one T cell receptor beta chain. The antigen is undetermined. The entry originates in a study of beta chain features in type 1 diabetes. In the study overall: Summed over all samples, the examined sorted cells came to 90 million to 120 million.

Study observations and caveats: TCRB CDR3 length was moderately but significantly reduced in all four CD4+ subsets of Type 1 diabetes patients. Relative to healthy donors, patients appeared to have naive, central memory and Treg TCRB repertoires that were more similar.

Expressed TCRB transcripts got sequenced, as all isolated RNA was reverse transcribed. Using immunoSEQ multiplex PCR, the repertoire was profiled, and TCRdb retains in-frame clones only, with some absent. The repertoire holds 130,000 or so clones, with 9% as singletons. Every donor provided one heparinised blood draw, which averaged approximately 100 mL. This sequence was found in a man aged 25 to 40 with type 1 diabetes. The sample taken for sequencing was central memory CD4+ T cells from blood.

CDR3 in amino acids: CASSFDTNTEAFF. In DNA form, the CDR3 reads TGTGCCAGCAGCTTCGACACCAACACTGAAGCTTTCTTT. This chain uses TRBV7-9 with TRBJ1-1; D call uncertain. The CDR3 has 13 amino acids. V lost 3 bases, J lost 2 bases, and 7 bases lay in between. Looked up from germline, CDR1 is SEHNR and CDR2 is FQNEAQ (reference sequence).